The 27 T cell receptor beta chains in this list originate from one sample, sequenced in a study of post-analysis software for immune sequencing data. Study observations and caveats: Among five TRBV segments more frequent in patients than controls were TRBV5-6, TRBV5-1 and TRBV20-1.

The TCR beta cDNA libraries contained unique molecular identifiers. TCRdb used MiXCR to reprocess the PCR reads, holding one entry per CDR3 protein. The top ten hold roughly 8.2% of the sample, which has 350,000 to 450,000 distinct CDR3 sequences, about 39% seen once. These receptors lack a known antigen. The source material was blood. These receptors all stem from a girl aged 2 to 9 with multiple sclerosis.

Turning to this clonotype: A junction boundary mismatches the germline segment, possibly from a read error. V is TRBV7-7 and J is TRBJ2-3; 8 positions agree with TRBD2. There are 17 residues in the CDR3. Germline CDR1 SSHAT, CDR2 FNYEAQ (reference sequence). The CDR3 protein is CASSLTAGGTALNTQYF. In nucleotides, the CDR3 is TGTGCTAGCAGCTTAACGGCGGGAGGCACAGCACTCAATACGCAGTATTTT.

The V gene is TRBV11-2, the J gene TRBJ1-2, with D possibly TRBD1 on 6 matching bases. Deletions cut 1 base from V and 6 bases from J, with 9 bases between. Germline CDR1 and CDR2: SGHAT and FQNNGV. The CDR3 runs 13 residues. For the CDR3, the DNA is TGTGCCAGCAGCTTAGGGGGGCTCAATGGCTACACCTTC. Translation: CASSLGGLNGYTF.

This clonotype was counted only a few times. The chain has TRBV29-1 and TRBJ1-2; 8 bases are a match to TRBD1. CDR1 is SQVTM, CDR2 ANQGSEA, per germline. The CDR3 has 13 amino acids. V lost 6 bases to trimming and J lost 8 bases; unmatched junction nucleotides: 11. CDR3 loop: CSVGQGASYGYTF. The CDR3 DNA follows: TGCAGCGTCGGTCAGGGGGCGAGTTACGGCTACACCTTC.

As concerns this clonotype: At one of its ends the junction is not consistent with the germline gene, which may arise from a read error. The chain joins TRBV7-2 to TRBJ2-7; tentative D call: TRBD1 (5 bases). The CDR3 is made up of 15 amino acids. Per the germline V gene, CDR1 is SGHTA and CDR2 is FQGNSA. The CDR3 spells CAGSLILTEGYEQYF. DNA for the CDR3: TGTGCCGGCAGCTTAATTCTGACAGAAGGCTACGAGCAGTACTTC.

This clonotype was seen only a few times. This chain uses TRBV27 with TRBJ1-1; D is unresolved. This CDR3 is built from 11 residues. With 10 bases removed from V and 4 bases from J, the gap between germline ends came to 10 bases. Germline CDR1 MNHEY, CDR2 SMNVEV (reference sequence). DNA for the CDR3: TGTGCCACCTTGCTGGGCACTGAAGCTTTCTTT. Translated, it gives CATLLGTEAFF.

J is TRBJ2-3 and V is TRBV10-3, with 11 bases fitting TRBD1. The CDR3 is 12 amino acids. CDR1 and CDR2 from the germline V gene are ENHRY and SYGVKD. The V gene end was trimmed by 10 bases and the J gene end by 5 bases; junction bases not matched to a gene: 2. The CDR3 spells CATGTGGDTQYF. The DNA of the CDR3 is TGTGCCACTGGGACAGGGGGAGATACGCAGTATTTT.

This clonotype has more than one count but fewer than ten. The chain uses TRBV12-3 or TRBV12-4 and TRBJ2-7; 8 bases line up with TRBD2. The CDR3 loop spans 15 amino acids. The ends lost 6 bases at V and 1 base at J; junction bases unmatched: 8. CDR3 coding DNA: TGTGCCAGCAGCCCCCCCGGGACTAGGTCCTACGAGCAGTACTTC. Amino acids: CASSPPGTRSYEQYF.

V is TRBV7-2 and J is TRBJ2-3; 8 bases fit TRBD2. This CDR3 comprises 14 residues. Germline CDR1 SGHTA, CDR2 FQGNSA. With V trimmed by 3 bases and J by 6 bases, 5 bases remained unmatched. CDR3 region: CASSLVRGGDTQYF. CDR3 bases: TGTGCCAGCAGCTTGGTACGGGGGGGGGATACGCAGTATTTT. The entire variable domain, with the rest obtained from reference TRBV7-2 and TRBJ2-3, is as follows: GAGVSQSPSNKVTEKGKDVELRCDPISGHTALYWYRQSLGQGLEFLIYFQGNSAPDKSGLPSDRFSAERTGGSVSTLTIQRTQQEDSAVYLCASSLVRGGDTQYFGPGTRLTVL.

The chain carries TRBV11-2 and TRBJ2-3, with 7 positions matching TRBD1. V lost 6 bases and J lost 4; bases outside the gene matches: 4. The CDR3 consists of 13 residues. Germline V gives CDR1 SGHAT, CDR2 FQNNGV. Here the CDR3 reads CASRFQGADTQYF. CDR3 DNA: TGTGCCAGCAGGTTCCAGGGGGCAGATACGCAGTATTTT.

The CDR3 reads CASSLQGGLVNYGYTF. In DNA form, the CDR3 reads TGTGCCAGCAGCTTACAGGGAGGCCTCGTCAACTATGGCTACACCTTC. V and J are TRBV7-9 and TRBJ1-2; D might be TRBD1 (5 bases). V shed 2 bases and J shed 2 bases, with 15 bases lying between them. The CDR3 contains 16 residues. Per the germline V gene, CDR1 is SEHNR and CDR2 is FQNEAQ (reference sequence).

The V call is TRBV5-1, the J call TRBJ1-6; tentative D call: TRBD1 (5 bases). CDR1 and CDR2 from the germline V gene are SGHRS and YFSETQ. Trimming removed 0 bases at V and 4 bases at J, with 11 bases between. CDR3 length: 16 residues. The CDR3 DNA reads TGCGCCAGCAGCTTGGGTGGGACCGCTTATAATTCACCCCTCCACTTT. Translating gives CASSLGGTAYNSPLHF.

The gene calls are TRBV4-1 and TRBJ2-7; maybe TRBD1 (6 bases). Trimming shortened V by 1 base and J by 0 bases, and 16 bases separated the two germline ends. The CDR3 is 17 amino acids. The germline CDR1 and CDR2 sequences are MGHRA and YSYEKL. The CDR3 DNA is TGCGCCAGCAGCCAAGTTTTCGTCCGGGACATCTCCTACGAGCAGTACTTC. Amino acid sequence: CASSQVFVRDISYEQYF.

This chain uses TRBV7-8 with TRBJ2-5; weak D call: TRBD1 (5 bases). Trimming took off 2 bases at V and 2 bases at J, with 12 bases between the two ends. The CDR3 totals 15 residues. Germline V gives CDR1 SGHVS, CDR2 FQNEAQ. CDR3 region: CASSLYDSPQETQYF. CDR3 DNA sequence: TGTGCCAGCAGCTTATACGACAGCCCTCAAGAGACCCAGTACTTC.

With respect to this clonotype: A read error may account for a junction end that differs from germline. DNA of the CDR3: TGTGTCATCAGTGTTCAGGGCCAAGAGACCCAGTACTTC. Protein: CVISVQGQETQYF. The chain uses TRBV10-3 and TRBJ2-5; D possibly corresponds to TRBD1 (5 bases). The CDR3 has 13 amino acids. Germline CDR1 reads ENHRY; CDR2 reads SYGVKD.

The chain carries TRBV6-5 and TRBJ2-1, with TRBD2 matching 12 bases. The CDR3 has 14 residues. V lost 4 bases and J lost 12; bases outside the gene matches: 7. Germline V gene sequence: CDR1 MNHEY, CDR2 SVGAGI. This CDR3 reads CASSSRTSGAWQFF. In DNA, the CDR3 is TGTGCCAGCAGTTCCAGGACTAGCGGGGCCTGGCAGTTCTTC.

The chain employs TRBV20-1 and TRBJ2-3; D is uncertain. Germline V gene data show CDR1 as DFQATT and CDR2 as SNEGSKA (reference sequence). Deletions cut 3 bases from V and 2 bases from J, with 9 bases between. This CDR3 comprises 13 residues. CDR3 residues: CSARAATTDTQYF. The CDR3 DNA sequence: TGCAGTGCTAGGGCGGCCACCACAGATACGCAGTATTTT.

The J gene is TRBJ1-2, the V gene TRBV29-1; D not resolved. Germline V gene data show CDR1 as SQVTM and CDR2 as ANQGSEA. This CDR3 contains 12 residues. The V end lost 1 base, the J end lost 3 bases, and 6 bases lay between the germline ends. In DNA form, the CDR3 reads TGCAGCGTTGAAGGGGCGGACTATGGCTACACCTTC. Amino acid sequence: CSVEGADYGYTF.

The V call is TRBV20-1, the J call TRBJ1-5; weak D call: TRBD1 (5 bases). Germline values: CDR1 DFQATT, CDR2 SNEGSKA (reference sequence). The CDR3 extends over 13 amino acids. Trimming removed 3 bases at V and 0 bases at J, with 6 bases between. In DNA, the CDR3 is TGCAGTGCTAGGACAGATAGCAATCAGCCCCAGCATTTT. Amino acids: CSARTDSNQPQHF.

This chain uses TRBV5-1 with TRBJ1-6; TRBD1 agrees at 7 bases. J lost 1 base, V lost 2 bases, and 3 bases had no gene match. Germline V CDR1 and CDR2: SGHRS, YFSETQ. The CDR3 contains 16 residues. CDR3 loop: CASSLGGSSYNSPLHF. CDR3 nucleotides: TGCGCCAGCAGCTTAGGGGGCAGTTCCTATAATTCACCCCTCCACTTT.

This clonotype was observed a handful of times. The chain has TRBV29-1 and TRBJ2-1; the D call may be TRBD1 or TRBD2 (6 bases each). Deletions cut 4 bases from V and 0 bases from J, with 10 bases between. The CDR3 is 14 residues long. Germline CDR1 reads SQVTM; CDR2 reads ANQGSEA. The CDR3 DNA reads TGCAGCGTTGGGGGGGCCTACTCCTACAATGAGCAGTTCTTC. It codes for CSVGGAYSYNEQFF.

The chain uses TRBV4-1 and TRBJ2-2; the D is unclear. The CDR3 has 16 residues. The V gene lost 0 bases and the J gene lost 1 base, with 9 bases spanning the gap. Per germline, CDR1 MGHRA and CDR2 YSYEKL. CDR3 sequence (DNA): TGCGCCAGCAGCCAAGAAGGCGCAGGGAACACCGGGGAGCTGTTTTTT. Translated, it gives CASSQEGAGNTGELFF.

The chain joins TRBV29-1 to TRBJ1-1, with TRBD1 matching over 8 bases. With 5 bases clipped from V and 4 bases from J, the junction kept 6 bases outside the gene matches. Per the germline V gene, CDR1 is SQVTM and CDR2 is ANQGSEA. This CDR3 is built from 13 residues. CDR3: CSVTTGVGTEAFF. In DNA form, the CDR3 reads TGCAGCGTTACGACAGGGGTGGGCACTGAAGCTTTCTTT.

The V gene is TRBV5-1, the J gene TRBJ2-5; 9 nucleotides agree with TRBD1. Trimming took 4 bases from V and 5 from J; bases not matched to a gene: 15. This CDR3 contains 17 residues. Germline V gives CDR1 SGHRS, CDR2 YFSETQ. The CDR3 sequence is CASSTDRGTGFMETQYF. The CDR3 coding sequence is TGCGCCAGCAGCACCGATCGCGGGACAGGGTTTATGGAGACCCAGTACTTC.

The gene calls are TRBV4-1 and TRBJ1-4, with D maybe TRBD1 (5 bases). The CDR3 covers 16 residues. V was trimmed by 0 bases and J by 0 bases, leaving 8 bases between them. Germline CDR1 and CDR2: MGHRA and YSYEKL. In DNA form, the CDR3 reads TGCGCCAGCAGCCAAGAGAAGGGGTCAACTAATGAAAAACTGTTTTTT. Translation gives CASSQEKGSTNEKLFF.

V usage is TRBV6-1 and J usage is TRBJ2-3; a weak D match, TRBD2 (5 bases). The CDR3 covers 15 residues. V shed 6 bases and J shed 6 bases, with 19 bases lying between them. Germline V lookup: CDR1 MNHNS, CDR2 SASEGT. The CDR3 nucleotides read TGTGCCAGCAGGGGTACCCGACCGGACTCGGATACGCAGTATTTT. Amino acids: CASRGTRPDSDTQYF.

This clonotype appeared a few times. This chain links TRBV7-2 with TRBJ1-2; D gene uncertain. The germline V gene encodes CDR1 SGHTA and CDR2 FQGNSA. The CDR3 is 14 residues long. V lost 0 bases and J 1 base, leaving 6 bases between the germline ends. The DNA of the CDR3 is TGTGCCAGCAGCTTAGCGCTGGGTAACTATGGCTACACCTTC. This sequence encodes CASSLALGNYGYTF.

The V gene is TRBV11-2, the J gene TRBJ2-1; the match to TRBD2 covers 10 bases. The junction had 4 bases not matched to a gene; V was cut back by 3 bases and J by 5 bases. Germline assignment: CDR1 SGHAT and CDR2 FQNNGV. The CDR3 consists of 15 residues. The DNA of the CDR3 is TGTGCCAGCAGCTTTAGCGGGGGGCACCACAATGAGCAGTTCTTC. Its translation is CASSFSGGHHNEQFF. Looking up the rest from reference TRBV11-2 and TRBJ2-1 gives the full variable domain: EAGVAQSPRYKIIEKRQSVAFWCNPISGHATLYWYQQILGQGPKLLIQFQNNGVVDDSQLPKDRFSAERLKGVDSTLKIQPAKLEDSAVYLCASSFSGGHHNEQFFGPGTRLTVL.